This TCR beta chain was captured in a study of T cell changes during pregnancy in multiple sclerosis. V gave up 7 bases and J gave up 3 bases, with 17 bases separating them. There are 14 residues in the CDR3. Germline CDR1 is SQVTM and CDR2 is ANQGSEA. Using immunoSEQ multiplex PCR, the repertoire was profiled, and TCRdb retains in-frame clones only, with some absent. Among around 95,000 clones listed, roughly 90% were seen once. The source is a female donor with multiple sclerosis, enrolled in a pregnancy study. The sample in question was peripheral blood, obtained after pregnancy. The gene calls are TRBV29-1 and TRBJ2-3, with D possibly being TRBD2 (5 bases). The CDR3 protein is CSASRRGSTDTQYF. The CDR3 nucleotides are TGCAGCGCCTCAAGGAGAGGGAGTACAGATACGCAGTATTTT.